These 2 T cell receptor beta chains were all obtained from the same sample, sequenced in a study of blood T cells in healthy people across ages. A J-beta primer mix and a sample-barcoded 5' primer were used in a second PCR of roughly 6 to 11 cycles. TCRdb reanalysed the 5' RACE reads using MiXCR and keeps one entry per CDR3 protein. The table has hundreds of thousands of distinct CDR3 sequences, 56% seen once. Sequencing was carried out using blood. These receptor sequences come from a man aged 40-55 years in good health.

The rearrangement links TRBV3-1 to TRBJ1-6; D is undetermined. The germline gives CDR1 LGHDT, CDR2 YNNKEL (reference sequence). Between the trimmed V and J ends, which lost 4 bases and 9 bases, there was a span of 13 bases. The CDR3 is made up of 14 amino acids. In DNA, the CDR3 is TGTGCCAGCAGCCGTACGGGCCGAAGTTCACCCCTCCACTTT. Translated, it gives CASSRTGRSSPLHF.

This clonotype has just a few counts. The junction differs from germline at one of its ends, possibly a read error. The chain recombines TRBV7-2 with TRBJ2-1; 8 nucleotides line up with TRBD2. The CDR3 covers 15 residues. Germline V lookup: CDR1 SGHTA, CDR2 FQGNSA. CDR3 sequence (DNA): TGTGCCAGCAGCTTAGATGTAGCGGGATACAGTGAGCAGTTCTTC. Encoded protein: CASSLDVAGYSEQFF.